This T cell receptor (beta chain) was sequenced for a study of beta chain features in type 1 diabetes. Study-wide results and limits: Insertion counts at VDJ junctions were lower in type 1 diabetes patients, who also showed more deletions there. Researchers cautioned that cDNA sequencing could over-represent cells with high TCR expression.

Expressed TCRB transcripts got sequenced, as all isolated RNA was reverse transcribed. Naive, central memory and regulatory T cell samples averaged around 3.5 million immunoSEQ reads each. TCRdb's table, derived via immunoSEQ multiplex PCR, lists solely in-frame clones and lacks some. This table has under 900,000 clones, roughly 15% appearing once. The CDR3 is made up of 16 amino acids. Germline CDR1 and CDR2: SGHAT and FQNNGV. V was cut by 1 base and J by 3 bases, with 12 bases left in between. On this clone: The antigen remains unidentified.

Specimen: naive CD4+ T cells from blood. The chain is built from TRBV11-2 and TRBJ2-2, with D perhaps being TRBD1 or TRBD2 (5 bases each). This receptor was obtained from a woman in her late teens or twenties in good health. The CDR3 DNA follows: TGTGCCAGCAGCTTAGGTGGGGGTTCAGACACCGGGGAGCTGTTTTTT. This gives the protein CASSLGGGSDTGELFF.